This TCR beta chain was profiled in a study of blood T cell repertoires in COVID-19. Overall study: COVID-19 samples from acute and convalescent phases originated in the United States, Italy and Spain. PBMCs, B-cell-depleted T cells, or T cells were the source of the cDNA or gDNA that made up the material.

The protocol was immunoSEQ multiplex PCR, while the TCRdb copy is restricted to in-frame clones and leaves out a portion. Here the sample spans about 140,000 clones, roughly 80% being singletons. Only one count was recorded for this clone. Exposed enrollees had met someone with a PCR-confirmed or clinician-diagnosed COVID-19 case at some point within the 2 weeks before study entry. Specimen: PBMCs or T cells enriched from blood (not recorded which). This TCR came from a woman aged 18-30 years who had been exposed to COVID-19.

The CDR3 coding sequence is TGTGCCAGCAGCTCTACCGGCCAAGAGACCCAGTACTTC. This encodes CASSSTGQETQYF. The gene calls are TRBV7-3 and TRBJ2-5; unclear D gene. The CDR3 contains 13 residues. Germline V gene sequence: CDR1 SGHTA, CDR2 FQGTGA. V was shortened by 4 bases and J by 1 base, with 7 bases between the two germline ends.